The rows below give T cell receptor beta chains drawn from one sample of a study of early T cells in non-severe SARS-CoV-2 infection. TCRdb fed the 5' RACE reads into MiXCR, producing one record per CDR3 protein. This table has some 77,000 distinct CDR3 sequences, 5% appearing once. The sample here was whole blood, taken at baseline. The receptor set was obtained from an adult who was a healthcare worker with PCR-confirmed SARS-CoV-2 infection or an uninfected control (not recorded which). Both conserved end residues are part of each CDR3. A D gene is named only where the DNA matches it firmly. The size of a clone is reported for some rows only, either as once, few or many, or as a class for expanded clones.

>-|many|TRBJ2-1|TRBV7-8
CASSLARSEIPEQFF
TGTGCCAGCAGCTTAGCGCGGTCGGAGATCCCTGAGCAGTTCTTC
>-|many|TRBJ1-4|TRBV28
CASSPGSRLRLFF
TGTGCCAGCAGCCCAGGATCACGTTTAAGGCTGTTTTTT
>TRBD1|-|TRBJ2-7|TRBV27
CASSGRRDREPYEQYF
TGTGCCAGCAGTGGACGCCGGGACAGGGAGCCCTACGAGCAGTACTTC
>TRBD2|-|TRBJ2-7|TRBV3-1
CASSQDPGLAGGTYEQYF
TGTGCCAGCAGCCAAGATCCCGGACTAGCGGGAGGGACGTACGAGCAGTACTTC
>TRBD2|many|TRBJ2-1|TRBV2
CASREDLGGRKDEQFF
TGTGCCAGCAGAGAAGACCTCGGCGGGAGAAAGGATGAGCAGTTCTTC
>-|many|TRBJ2-7|TRBV27
CASSSGTFGEQYF
TGTGCCAGCAGTTCCGGGACCTTCGGCGAGCAGTACTTC
>-|-|TRBJ2-1|TRBV7-9
CASSSQYQGHNEQFF
TGTGCCAGCAGCTCTCAATACCAGGGCCACAATGAGCAGTTCTTC
>TRBD1|many|TRBJ1-1|TRBV9
CASSVGTGVNTEAFF
TGTGCCAGCAGCGTAGGGACAGGGGTGAACACTGAAGCTTTCTTT
>TRBD2|few|TRBJ2-1|TRBV5-1
CASSSAGVSYNEQFF
TGCGCCAGCAGCTCAGCGGGAGTAAGTTACAATGAGCAGTTCTTC
>-|-|TRBJ1-5|TRBV27
CASSWGNSNQPQHF
TGTGCCAGCAGTTGGGGGAACAGCAATCAGCCCCAGCATTTT
>TRBD2|many|TRBJ2-3|TRBV23-1
CASSHEPGLAVPPSTDTQYF
TGCGCCAGCAGTCACGAGCCGGGACTAGCTGTCCCCCCTAGCACAGATACGCAGTATTTT
>-|many|TRBJ1-3|TRBV7-9
CASSALPSSGNTIYF
TGTGCCAGCAGCGCACTCCCGAGCTCTGGAAACACCATATATTTT
>-|-|TRBJ2-7|TRBV6-5
CASSSDREAYEQYF
TGTGCCAGCAGTTCCGACAGGGAGGCCTACGAGCAGTACTTC
>-|many|TRBJ2-5|TRBV5-1
CASSLGTAQETQYF
TGCGCCAGCAGCTTGGGGACAGCACAAGAGACCCAGTACTTC
>-|-|TRBJ1-5|TRBV4-1
CASSQEGQPQHF
TGCGCCAGCAGCCAAGAGGGGCAGCCCCAGCATTTT
>-|many|TRBJ2-7|TRBV9
CASSATGTYNYEQYF
TGTGCCAGCAGCGCGACCGGGACATACAACTACGAGCAGTACTTC
>-|few|TRBJ2-7|TRBV12-3/TRBV12-4
CASSLSGAKSYEQYF
TGTGCCAGCAGTTTATCAGGGGCAAAATCCTACGAGCAGTACTTC
>TRBD1|few|TRBJ2-7|TRBV7-6
CASSSTGGYEQYF
TGTGCCAGCAGCTCCACAGGGGGCTACGAGCAGTACTTC
>TRBD1|few|TRBJ2-7|TRBV27
CASSTGTGGSYEQYF
TGTGCCAGCAGTACCGGGACAGGGGGCTCCTACGAGCAGTACTTC
>-|many|TRBJ2-2|TRBV19
CASSIPWGFNTGELFF
TGTGCCAGTAGTATCCCCTGGGGGTTCAACACCGGGGAGCTGTTTTTT
>-|many|TRBJ1-2|TRBV10-3
CAISKDRSYGYTF
TGTGCCATCAGCAAGGACCGCTCCTATGGCTACACCTTC
>-|many|TRBJ2-3|TRBV27
CASSFVRGDTQYF
TGTGCCAGCAGTTTTGTGAGGGGAGATACGCAGTATTTT
>-|-|TRBJ1-5|TRBV7-8
CASSPGRDSRQRPQHF
TGTGCCAGCAGCCCAGGCCGGGACTCTAGGCAGCGGCCCCAGCATTTT
>-|-|TRBJ2-7|TRBV5-4
CASALGRETYYEQYF
TGTGCCAGCGCCCTAGGGCGGGAAACTTACTACGAGCAGTACTTC
>-|many|TRBJ2-3|TRBV12-3/TRBV12-4
CASSHSPELTDTQYF
TGTGCCAGCAGTCATAGCCCTGAACTCACAGATACGCAGTATTTT
>-|few|TRBJ2-5|TRBV7-3
CASSLKHRVGETQYF
TGTGCCAGCAGCTTAAAGCACAGGGTTGGAGAGACCCAGTACTTC
>TRBD2|many|TRBJ2-1|TRBV2
CASSGLAGPREQFF
TGTGCCAGCAGTGGACTAGCGGGGCCTAGGGAGCAGTTCTTC
>TRBD2|many|TRBJ2-1|TRBV11-2
CASSTQLAGGTNSDEQFF
TGTGCCAGCAGCACCCAACTAGCGGGAGGAACGAATAGCGATGAGCAGTTCTTC
>TRBD1|many|TRBJ2-3|TRBV28
CASSSSTGVSTDTQYF
TGTGCCAGCAGTTCCTCGACAGGGGTTAGCACAGATACGCAGTATTTT
>TRBD2|many|TRBJ2-7|TRBV4-1
CASSQIRLAGAYEQYF
TGCGCCAGCAGCCAAATTCGACTAGCGGGAGCCTACGAGCAGTACTTC
>TRBD2|-|TRBJ2-7|TRBV18
CASSTRTSGSDEQYF
TGTGCCAGCTCAACCCGGACTAGCGGGAGTGACGAGCAGTACTTC
>TRBD2|few|TRBJ2-3|TRBV10-3
CAISELAGQSTDTQYF
TGTGCCATCAGTGAACTAGCGGGACAGAGCACAGATACGCAGTATTTT
>-|-|TRBJ2-1|TRBV30
CAWSDYNEQFF
TGTGCCTGGAGTGATTACAATGAGCAGTTCTTC
>-|many|TRBJ1-3|TRBV7-9
CASSLAADGSSSGNTIYF
TGTGCCAGCAGCTTAGCGGCGGACGGTAGCTCCTCTGGAAACACCATATATTTT
>-|many|TRBJ1-1|TRBV3-1
CASSQDNTGRNTEAFF
TGTGCCAGCAGCCAAGATAACACAGGGAGGAACACTGAAGCTTTCTTT
>TRBD1|many|TRBJ1-5|TRBV28
CASSLWGTGEQPQHF
TGTGCCAGCAGTTTATGGGGGACAGGGGAACAGCCCCAGCATTTT
>-|many|TRBJ2-6|TRBV13
CASSKNQGAGANVLTF
TGTGCCAGCAGTAAAAATCAGGGTGCTGGGGCCAACGTCCTGACTTTC
>TRBD2|few|TRBJ2-2|TRBV5-4
CASSAPLAGAGELFF
TGTGCCAGCAGCGCCCCTTTAGCGGGAGCCGGGGAGCTGTTTTTT
>-|-|TRBJ2-5|TRBV18
CASSPPGGGETQYF
TGTGCCAGCTCACCGCCGGGGGGCGGTGAGACCCAGTACTTC
>TRBD1|few|TRBJ2-7|TRBV28
CASSAPGTGNGYEQYF
TGTGCCAGCAGTGCGCCCGGGACAGGGAACGGCTACGAGCAGTACTTC
>-|many|TRBJ2-7|TRBV20-1
CSARVYEQYF
TGCAGTGCTAGAGTGTACGAGCAGTACTTC
>TRBD1|few|TRBJ2-1|TRBV20-1
CSARDPGDRGNEQFF
TGCAGTGCTAGAGATCCGGGAGACAGGGGCAATGAGCAGTTCTTC
>-|-|TRBJ1-2|TRBV20-1
CSALQLRGGNYGYTF
TGCAGTGCTCTTCAGCTCCGGGGGGGTAACTATGGCTACACCTTC
>-|-|TRBJ2-6|TRBV4-2
CASSQDWDSGANVLIF
TGTGCCAGCAGCCAAGATTGGGATTCTGGGGCCAACGTCCTGATTTTC
>-|-|TRBJ2-7|TRBV11-2
CASSLGASPLYEQYF
TGTGCCAGCAGCTTAGGGGCTAGCCCCCTCTACGAGCAGTACTTC
>-|many|TRBJ2-1|TRBV12-3/TRBV12-4
CASSLGGRGNEQFF
TGTGCCAGCAGTTTAGGTGGGAGAGGCAATGAGCAGTTCTTC
>TRBD2|few|TRBJ2-7|TRBV2
CASSDWASGRYEQYF
TGTGCCAGCAGTGATTGGGCTAGCGGGAGGTACGAGCAGTACTTC
>-|many|TRBJ1-1|TRBV13
CASSLGGGTEAFF
TGTGCCAGCAGCTTAGGAGGGGGGACTGAAGCTTTCTTT